Listed below are T cell receptor beta chains from one sample, sequenced in a study of shared clonotypes between healthy human individuals. Clones were sequenced by immunoSEQ multiplex PCR, and TCRdb holds only the in-frame ones, with some missing. This sample has about 650,000 clones, with roughly 95% found just once. Sequenced sample: naive CD8+ T cells sorted from blood. The receptors here all came from a woman in her 30s in good health. Both conserved end residues are part of each CDR3. D genes are given only for firm matches. Size is stated for part of the rows, as once, few or many counts, or as a class when the clone is expanded.

>TRBJ2-1|-|TRBV2|-
TGTGCCAGCAAGCTAGACTCCACCTACAATGAGCAGTTCTTC
CASKLDSTYNEQFF
>TRBJ2-4|once|TRBV29-1|TRBD2
TGCAGCGTTGTAGCGGGAGGGAGCAAAAACATTCAGTACTTC
CSVVAGGSKNIQYF
>TRBJ1-5|-|TRBV7-6|TRBD1
TGTGCCAGCAGCTTAGACGACGGGACAGGCAATCAGCCCCAGCATTTT
CASSLDDGTGNQPQHF
>TRBJ2-2|-|TRBV10-3|TRBD2
TGTGCCATCAGTGGGACTAGCGGGAGGCCCGGGGAGCTGTTTTTT
CAISGTSGRPGELFF
>TRBJ1-4|-|TRBV6-5|TRBD1
TGTGCCAGCAGTTGGGACAGGCCGGCCGGAGGAGAAAAACTGTTTTTT
CASSWDRPAGGEKLFF
>TRBJ1-2|-|TRBV18|-
TGTGCCAGCTCACCGGGAGGTGGGGTCTATGGCTACACCTTC
CASSPGGGVYGYTF
>TRBJ2-7|-|TRBV27|-
TGTGCCAGCAGTTTTTCGGGACTCGGGTACGAGCAGTACTTC
CASSFSGLGYEQYF
>TRBJ2-2|-|TRBV12-5|-
TGTGCTAGTGCTCTTACAGGGTCCGGGGAGCTGTTTTTT
CASALTGSGELFF
>TRBJ2-2|once|TRBV6-5|TRBD1
TGTGCCAGCAGGGACCGGGACAGGGCTGCCGGGGAGCTGTTTTTT
CASRDRDRAAGELFF
>TRBJ2-3|-|TRBV5-6|-
TGTGCCAGCAGCTTGAATCCTAGCGGCACAGATACGCAGTATTTT
CASSLNPSGTDTQYF
>TRBJ2-1|-|TRBV28|-
TGTGCCAGCAGTTTAGGGGACTCCTCCTACAATGAGCAGTTCTTC
CASSLGDSSYNEQFF
>TRBJ2-1|-|TRBV9|-
TGTGCCAGCAGCGTAGACCGGACGGGACTGAGCTCCTACAATGAGCAGTTCTTC
CASSVDRTGLSSYNEQFF
>TRBJ2-7|-|TRBV6-1|-
TGTGCCAGCAGTAATTTTTACGAGCAGTACTTC
CASSNFYEQYF
>TRBJ2-7|-|TRBV6-1|-
TGTGCCAGCAGTTCGTCGAGAGGCTACGAGCAGTACTTC
CASSSSRGYEQYF
>TRBJ2-7|-|TRBV19|TRBD1
TGTGCCAGTAGTCTAGGACAGGGTGGATACGAGCAGTACTTC
CASSLGQGGYEQYF
>TRBJ1-3|-|TRBV7-9|-
TGTGCCAGCAGCTTAAAAGGGGACACCATATATTTT
CASSLKGDTIYF
>TRBJ2-4|-|TRBV4-1|TRBD1
TGCGCCAGCAGCCAAGGACAGGGGGCATACATTCAGTACTTC
CASSQGQGAYIQYF
>TRBJ2-1|-|TRBV7-8|-
TGTGCCAGCATGGACGACGGCAATGAGCAGTTCTTC
CASMDDGNEQFF
>TRBJ2-7|once|TRBV27|TRBD2
TGTGCCAGCAGTTTAATAGCGGGAGGACCTTTTTACGAGCAGTACTTC
CASSLIAGGPFYEQYF
>TRBJ2-7|-|TRBV27|-
TGTGCCAGCAGTTGGGGGGCAGGGGGGCATGCCTACGAGCAGTACTTC
CASSWGAGGHAYEQYF
>TRBJ1-1|-|TRBV5-1|TRBD1
TGCGCCAGCAGCGAGGGACAGGGGGCCCCTGAAGCTTTCTTT
CASSEGQGAPEAFF
>TRBJ2-7|-|TRBV15|TRBD2
TGTGCCACCAGCAGAGAAAGGAGACTAGCGGAAGAGCAGTACTTC
CATSRERRLAEEQYF
>TRBJ1-4|-|TRBV25-1|-
TGTGCCAGCAGTGCTCCGGGGGCAACTAATGAAAAACTGTTTTTT
CASSAPGATNEKLFF
>TRBJ2-1|-|TRBV5-4|TRBD2
TGTGCCAGCAGCTATACTAGCGGGAGTCGGTTCTTC
CASSYTSGSRFF
>TRBJ2-7|-|TRBV27|TRBD2
TGTGCCAGCGGGGCGGGACTAGATGCCTACGAGCAGTACTTC
CASGAGLDAYEQYF
>TRBJ2-1|-|TRBV27|TRBD2
TGTGCCAGCAGTTTAAGGACTAGCAGCTACAATGAGCAGTTCTTC
CASSLRTSSYNEQFF
>TRBJ2-7|-|TRBV4-1|-
TGCGCCAGCAGCCAAGGATCCCAATACGAGCAGTACTTC
CASSQGSQYEQYF
>TRBJ2-1|-|TRBV4-1|-
TGCGCCAGCAGCCAAGAGGCGGCCTACAATGAGCAGTTCTTC
CASSQEAAYNEQFF
>TRBJ2-4|once|TRBV27|-
TGTGCCAGCAGTTTATTTTTAGGGTCTGGGGGCATTCAGTACTTC
CASSLFLGSGGIQYF
>TRBJ1-2|-|TRBV5-8|-
TGTGCCAGCAGCTTGGGTGGCTACACCTTC
CASSLGGYTF
>TRBJ1-1|once|TRBV2|-
TGTGCCAGCGGCCATGGTGAAGCTTTCTTT
CASGHGEAFF
>TRBJ2-1|-|TRBV7-2|-
TGTGCCAGCAGCTTAATCTACAATGAGCAGTTCTTC
CASSLIYNEQFF
>TRBJ2-5|-|TRBV5-1|TRBD2
TGCGCCAGCAGCTCAACCTTAAGACTAGCGGAAGACCAAGAGACCCAGTACTTC
CASSSTLRLAEDQETQYF
>TRBJ2-7|-|TRBV27|TRBD2
TGTGCCAGCAGTCCGGGGACTACCCCTGGGTTAGGCGACGAGCAGTACTTC
CASSPGTTPGLGDEQYF
>TRBJ2-7|-|TRBV28|-
TGTGCCAGCAGTACCTCAAAAACAGGGGACTCCCACGAGCAGTACTTC
CASSTSKTGDSHEQYF
>TRBJ2-7|-|TRBV5-1|TRBD2
TGCGCCAGCAGCTTTGTGGCGGGAGGTTCCTACGAGCAGTACTTC
CASSFVAGGSYEQYF
>TRBJ2-7|-|TRBV2|TRBD2
TGTGCCAGCAGGGATCCGTTAGCGGGAGGGCCGTGGGAGCAGTACTTC
CASRDPLAGGPWEQYF
>TRBJ1-1|-|TRBV28|TRBD1
TGTGCCAGCAGCTATATGGACAGGGAGACTGAAGCTTTCTTT
CASSYMDRETEAFF
>TRBJ2-2|-|TRBV4-2|-
TGTGCCAGCAGCCAAGGTCAGAACACCGGGGAGCTGTTTTTT
CASSQGQNTGELFF
>TRBJ2-1|-|TRBV6-5|-
TGTGCCAGCAGATTGACCGGGAGCTCCTACAATGAGCAGTTCTTC
CASRLTGSSYNEQFF
>TRBJ2-7|-|TRBV5-8|-
TGTGCCAGCAGCTTCTCAGCCGCAGGGGAGTACTTC
CASSFSAAGEYF
>TRBJ2-1|-|TRBV19|-
TGTGCCAGTAGTACCGCAAATGAGCAGTTCTTC
CASSTANEQFF
>TRBJ2-7|-|TRBV10-3|-
TGTGCCATCAGTGATGGACACTCCTACGAGCAGTACTTC
CAISDGHSYEQYF
>TRBJ1-6|-|TRBV9|TRBD1
TGTGCCAGCAGCCCTCCCCCGGGGACAGTAAATTCACCCCTCCACTTT
CASSPPPGTVNSPLHF
>TRBJ2-1|-|TRBV7-8|TRBD2
TGTGCCAGCAGCCCAGGACTAGCGGGGATAAATGAGCAGTTCTTC
CASSPGLAGINEQFF
>TRBJ2-1|-|TRBV28|-
TGTGCCAGCAGCCTGCGAGGATCCTACAATGAGCAGTTCTTC
CASSLRGSYNEQFF